A single sample gave rise to the 18 T cell receptor beta chains below, sequenced in a study of OX40 agonist ivuxolimab in advanced cancers. Using immunoSEQ multiplex PCR, the repertoire was profiled, and TCRdb retains in-frame clones only, with some absent. Counted here are under 80,000 clones, around 86% occurring once; the ten biggest clones make up 0.53%. Sample: CD4+ or CD8+ T cells sorted from blood, taken in a trial of the OX40 agonist ivuxolimab. The source is an adult with an advanced solid tumor such as melanoma, head and neck, liver or kidney cancer.

This clone was seen a single time. V is TRBV2 and J is TRBJ1-2, with D hard to call. Trimming removed 9 bases at V and 4 bases at J, with 15 bases between. The CDR3 is 13 amino acids. Germline CDR1 is SNHLY and CDR2 is FYNNEI. CDR3 sequence: CASVGSVGYGYTF. Written as DNA, the CDR3 is TGTGCCAGTGTCGGGAGCGTCGGCTATGGCTACACCTTC.

The chain joins TRBV7-9 to TRBJ1-4, with a weak D call TRBD1 (5 bases). V lost 1 base and J 3 bases, leaving 9 bases between the germline ends. Germline V CDR1 and CDR2: SEHNR, FQNEAQ (reference sequence). The CDR3 sequence is 15 residues long. The CDR3 region has the DNA TGTGCCAGCAGCTTAGGGGGGGTTGCTAATGAAAAACTGTTTTTT. Its translation: CASSLGGVANEKLFF. The full variable domain, with the rest looked up from reference TRBV7-9 and TRBJ1-4, is DTGVSQNPRHKITKRGQNVTFRCDPISEHNRLYWYRQTLGQGPEFLTYFQNEAQLEKSRLLSDRFSAERPKGSFSTLEIQRTEQGDSAMYLCASSLGGVANEKLFFGSGTQLSVL.

Note on this clone: Other DNA sequences in this specimen translate into the identical CDR3. J is TRBJ2-5 and V is TRBV7-2; the D is unclear. Germline V CDR1 and CDR2: SGHTA, FQGNSA. The CDR3 is 11 amino acids. The V end was cut by 4 bases, the J end by 2 bases, with 2 bases between. The CDR3 region has the DNA TGTGCCAGCAGCTCTCAAGAGACCCAGTACTTC. Residues: CASSSQETQYF.

V gene TRBV11-3 combines with J gene TRBJ2-1; 11 bases line up with TRBD1. Trimming removed 4 bases from V and 3 bases from J; junction bases left unmatched: 2. Germline V gives CDR1 SGHNT, CDR2 YENEEA. The CDR3 runs to 15 residues. The CDR3 loop reads CASSSGTGGYNEQFF. In nucleotides, the CDR3 is TGTGCCAGCAGCTCGGGGACAGGGGGCTACAATGAGCAGTTCTTC.

V and J are TRBV14 and TRBJ1-5; TRBD1 might be the D (6 bases). Germline V gene data show CDR1 as SGHDN and CDR2 as FVKESK. The CDR3 is made up of 15 amino acids. V lost 1 base and J 6 bases, leaving 13 bases between the germline ends. CDR3 DNA: TGTGCCAGCAGCCAAGGGGGCCAGGGGAGTCAGCCCCAGCATTTT. This gives the protein CASSQGGQGSQPQHF.

V is TRBV6-5 and J is TRBJ1-1; 11 bases line up with TRBD1. Germline CDR1 reads MNHEY; CDR2 reads SVGAGI. The CDR3 is 14 residues long. The J segment lost 10 bases and the V segment lost 2 bases, leaving 6 bases of the junction unmatched. The CDR3 protein is CASSYGDRGGVAFF. DNA for the CDR3: TGTGCCAGCAGTTACGGGGACAGGGGGGGTGTAGCTTTCTTT.

The rearrangement links TRBV27 to TRBJ1-5, with TRBD1 matching over 7 bases. This CDR3 has 16 residues. J lost 4 bases, V lost 6 bases, and 12 bases had no gene match. Germline V gene data show CDR1 as MNHEY and CDR2 as SMNVEV (reference sequence). CDR3 DNA: TGTGCCAGCAGAGCCACTACGACAGGGTCAAATCAGCCCCAGCATTTT. This encodes CASRATTTGSNQPQHF.

CDR3 DNA sequence: TGTGCCAGCAGTCGGAAACAGGGGTGGGGCACTGAAGCTTTCTTT. This translates into CASSRKQGWGTEAFF. J is TRBJ1-1 and V is TRBV6-5; 7 bases are a match to TRBD1. Germline V gene data show CDR1 as MNHEY and CDR2 as SVGAGI. The CDR3 sequence is 15 residues long. V shed 5 bases and J 4 bases; nucleotides not matched to a gene: 10.

In DNA, the CDR3 is TGCGCCAGCAGCTTGGCCCGGGGACAGTATGAAAAACTGTTTTTT. This gives the protein CASSLARGQYEKLFF. The chain recombines TRBV5-1 with TRBJ1-4, with 7 positions matching TRBD1. V was pared by 0 bases and J by 6 bases, with 5 bases of the junction left unmatched. In germline, CDR1 is SGHRS, CDR2 YFSETQ. The length of the CDR3 is 15 residues.

This clone has only a few counts. This chain links TRBV10-2 with TRBJ2-1; 7 bases fit TRBD1. This CDR3 is built from 14 residues. CDR1 and CDR2 from the germline V gene are WSHSY and SAAADI. V shed 6 bases, J shed 5 bases, and the junction held 7 bases outside the gene matches. The CDR3 DNA follows: TGCGCCAGCAGGGGAGTCGGGACAGACAATGAGCAGTTCTTC. It encodes CASRGVGTDNEQFF.

V gene TRBV7-6 combines with J gene TRBJ1-1; D is unresolved. Per germline, CDR1 SGHVS and CDR2 FNYEAQ. Trimming took off 1 base at V and 1 base at J, with 10 bases between the two ends. The CDR3 loop spans 15 amino acids. The CDR3 nucleotides are TGTGCCAGCAGCTTAGGGGCCAGCACGAACACTGAAGCTTTCTTT. This translates into CASSLGASTNTEAFF.

The DNA of the CDR3 is TGTGCCAGCAGTGAGGCGGAGGGGACCATATATTTT. Protein product: CASSEAEGTIYF. V gene TRBV2 combines with J gene TRBJ1-3; tentative D call: TRBD1 (5 bases). CDR1 SNHLY and CDR2 FYNNEI come from the germline V gene. The CDR3 has 12 amino acids. The V and J ends lost 3 bases and 10 bases respectively, with 10 bases between them.

The gene calls are TRBV5-4 and TRBJ2-2; 9 bases map to TRBD1. V was clipped by 0 bases and J by 6 bases; unmatched bases: 6. The CDR3 length is 16 residues. Germline assignment: CDR1 SGHNT and CDR2 YYREEE (reference sequence). The CDR3 protein is CASSLDIRQGAGELFF. The CDR3, as DNA: TGTGCCAGCAGCTTGGATATCCGACAGGGGGCCGGGGAGCTGTTTTTT.

The genes are TRBV6-6 and TRBJ2-7; 8 bases agree with TRBD1. Germline loops: CDR1 MNHNY, CDR2 SVGAGI (reference sequence). CDR3 size: 15 residues. Unmatched junction bases numbered 10, after V lost 4 bases and J lost 5 bases. CDR3 nucleotides: TGTGCCAGCAGTTGGGAATTGACAGGGGAGGACGAGCAGTACTTC. Translation gives CASSWELTGEDEQYF.

The chain employs TRBV12-5 and TRBJ1-2, with no clear D. CDR3 size: 14 residues. In germline, CDR1 is LGHNT, CDR2 FRNRAP. Trimming cost V 1 base and J 1 base, with 7 bases left between them. The CDR3 loop reads CASGLGGINYGYTF. The CDR3 DNA sequence: TGTGCTAGTGGTTTGGGAGGGATTAACTATGGCTACACCTTC.

The V and J genes are TRBV7-9 and TRBJ2-5; 12 bases align to TRBD2. CDR1 SEHNR and CDR2 FQNEAQ come from the germline V gene (reference sequence). The length of the CDR3 is 15 residues. J lost 2 bases, V lost 4 bases, and 2 bases had no gene match. CDR3 loop: CASSSGLAGQETQYF. DNA of the CDR3: TGTGCCAGCAGCTCCGGACTAGCGGGACAAGAGACCCAGTACTTC.

The V call is TRBV2, the J call TRBJ2-5; TRBD2 matches at 7 bases. CDR1 is SNHLY and CDR2 is FYNNEI in the germline V gene. The CDR3 loop spans 15 amino acids. Trimming cost V 6 bases and J 4 bases; bases outside gene matches: 11. The CDR3 spells CASSPRGGSGETQYF. CDR3 in DNA: TGTGCCAGCAGCCCCCGGGGCGGGAGCGGAGAGACCCAGTACTTC.

The J gene is TRBJ1-1, the V gene TRBV6-6; D is perhaps TRBD1 (5 bases). This CDR3 contains 13 residues. The germline gives CDR1 MNHNY, CDR2 SVGAGI (reference sequence). V dropped 4 bases and J dropped 1 base, with 7 bases sitting between them. CDR3 sequence (DNA): TGTGCCAGCAGTTCGACAGCGAACACTGAAGCTTTCTTT. Translating it yields CASSSTANTEAFF.